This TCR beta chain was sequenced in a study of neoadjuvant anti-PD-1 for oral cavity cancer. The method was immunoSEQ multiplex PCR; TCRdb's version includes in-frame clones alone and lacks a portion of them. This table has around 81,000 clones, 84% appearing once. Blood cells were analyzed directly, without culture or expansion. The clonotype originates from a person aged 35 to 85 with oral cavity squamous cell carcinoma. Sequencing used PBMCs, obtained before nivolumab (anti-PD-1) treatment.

CDR3 sequence reads: CASSEGAGRNTEAFF. CDR3 nucleotide sequence: TGTGCCAGCAGTGAAGGAGCAGGGAGAAACACTGAAGCTTTCTTT. The chain is built from TRBV6-1 and TRBJ1-1; D is perhaps TRBD1 (5 bases). The CDR3 has 15 amino acids. Germline CDR1 MNHNS, CDR2 SASEGT. Trimming left V 1 base short and J 2 bases short, with 11 bases between.